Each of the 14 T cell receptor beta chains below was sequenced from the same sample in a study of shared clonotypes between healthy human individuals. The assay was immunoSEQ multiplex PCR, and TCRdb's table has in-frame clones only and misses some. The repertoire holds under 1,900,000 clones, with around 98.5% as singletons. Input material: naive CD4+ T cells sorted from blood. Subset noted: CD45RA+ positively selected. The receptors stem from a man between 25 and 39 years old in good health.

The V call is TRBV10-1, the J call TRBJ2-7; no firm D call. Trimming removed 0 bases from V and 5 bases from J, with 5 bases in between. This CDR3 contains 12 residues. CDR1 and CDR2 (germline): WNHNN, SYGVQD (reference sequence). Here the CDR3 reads CASSESSHEQYF. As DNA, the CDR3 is TGCGCCAGCAGTGAGTCCAGCCACGAGCAGTACTTC.

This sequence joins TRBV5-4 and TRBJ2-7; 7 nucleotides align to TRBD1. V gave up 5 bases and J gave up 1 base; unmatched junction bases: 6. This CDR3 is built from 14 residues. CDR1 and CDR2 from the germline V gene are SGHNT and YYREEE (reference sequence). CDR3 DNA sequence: TGTGCCAGCAGGGCGACAGGGCGATCCTACGAGCAGTACTTC. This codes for CASRATGRSYEQYF.

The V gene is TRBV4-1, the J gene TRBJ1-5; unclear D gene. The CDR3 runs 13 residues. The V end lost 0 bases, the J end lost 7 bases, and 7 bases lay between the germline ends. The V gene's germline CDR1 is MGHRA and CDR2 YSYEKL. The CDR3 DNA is TGCGCCAGCAGCCAAGATTTACGGCAGCCCCAGCATTTT. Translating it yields CASSQDLRQPQHF.

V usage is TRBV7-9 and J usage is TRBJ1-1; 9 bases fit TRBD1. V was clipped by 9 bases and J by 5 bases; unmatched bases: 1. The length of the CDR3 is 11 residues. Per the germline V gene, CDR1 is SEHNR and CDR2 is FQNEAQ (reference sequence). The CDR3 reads CARGTGTEAFF. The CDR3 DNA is TGTGCCAGGGGGACAGGGACTGAAGCTTTCTTT.

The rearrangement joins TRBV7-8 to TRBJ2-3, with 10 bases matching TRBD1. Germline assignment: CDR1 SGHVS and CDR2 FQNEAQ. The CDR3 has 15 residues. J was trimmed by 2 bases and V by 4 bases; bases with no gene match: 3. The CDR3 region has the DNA TGTGCCAGCAGCTACGGGACAGGGGACACAGATACGCAGTATTTT. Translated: CASSYGTGDTDTQYF.

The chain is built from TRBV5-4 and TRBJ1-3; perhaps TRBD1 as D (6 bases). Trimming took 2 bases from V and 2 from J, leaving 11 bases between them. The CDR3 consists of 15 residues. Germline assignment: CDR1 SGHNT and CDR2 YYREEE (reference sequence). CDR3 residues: CASSLFPGAGNTIYF. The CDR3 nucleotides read TGTGCCAGCAGCTTATTTCCAGGGGCTGGAAACACCATATATTTT.

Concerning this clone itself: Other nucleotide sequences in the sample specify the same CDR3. CDR3 residues: CASSYLGQGNTEAFF. DNA for the CDR3: TGTGCCAGCAGTTACTTGGGACAGGGGAACACTGAAGCTTTCTTT. V is TRBV6-5 and J is TRBJ1-1, with 9 bases fitting TRBD1. Trimming cost V 1 base and J 1 base; bases outside gene matches: 1. CDR1 MNHEY and CDR2 SVGAGI come from the germline V gene. The CDR3 length is 15 residues.

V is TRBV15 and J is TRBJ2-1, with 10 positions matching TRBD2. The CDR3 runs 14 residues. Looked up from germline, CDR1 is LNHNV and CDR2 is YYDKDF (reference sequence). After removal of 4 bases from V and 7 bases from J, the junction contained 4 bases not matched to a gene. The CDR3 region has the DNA TGTGCCACCAGCACGAGCGGGAGGGCTAATGAGCAGTTCTTC. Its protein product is CATSTSGRANEQFF.

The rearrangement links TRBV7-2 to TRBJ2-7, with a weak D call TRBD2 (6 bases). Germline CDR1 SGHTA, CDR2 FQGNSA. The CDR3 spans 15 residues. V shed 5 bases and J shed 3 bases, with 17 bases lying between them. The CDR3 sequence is CASSVGFVGSYEQYF. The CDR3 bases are TGTGCCAGCAGCGTCGGATTTGTCGGGAGCTACGAGCAGTACTTC.

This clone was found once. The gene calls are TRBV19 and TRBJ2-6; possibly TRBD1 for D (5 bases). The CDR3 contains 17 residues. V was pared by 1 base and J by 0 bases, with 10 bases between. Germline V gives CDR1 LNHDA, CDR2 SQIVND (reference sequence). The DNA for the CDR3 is TGTGCCAGTAGTATAGCTATGACAGCCTCTGGGGCCAACGTCCTGACTTTC. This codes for CASSIAMTASGANVLTF.

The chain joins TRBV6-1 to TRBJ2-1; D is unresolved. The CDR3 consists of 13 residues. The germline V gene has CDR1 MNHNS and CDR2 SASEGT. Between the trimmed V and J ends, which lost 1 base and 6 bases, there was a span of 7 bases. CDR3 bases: TGTGCCAGCAGTGAAGTTCTAGGCAATGAGCAGTTCTTC. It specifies CASSEVLGNEQFF.

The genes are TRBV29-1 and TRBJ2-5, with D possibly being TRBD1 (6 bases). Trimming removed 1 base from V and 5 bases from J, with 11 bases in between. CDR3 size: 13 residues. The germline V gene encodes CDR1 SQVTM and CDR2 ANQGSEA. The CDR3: CSVEAQGGETQYF. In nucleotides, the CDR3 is TGCAGCGTTGAAGCACAGGGTGGCGAGACCCAGTACTTC.

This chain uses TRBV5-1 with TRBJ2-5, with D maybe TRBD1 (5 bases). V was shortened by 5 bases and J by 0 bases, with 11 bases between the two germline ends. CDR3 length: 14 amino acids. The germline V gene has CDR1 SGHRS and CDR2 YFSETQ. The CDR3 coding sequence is TGCGCCAGCAGTCATGACAGAAACCAAGAGACCCAGTACTTC. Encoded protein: CASSHDRNQETQYF. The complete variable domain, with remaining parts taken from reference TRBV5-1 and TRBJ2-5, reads KAGVTQTPRYLIKTRGQQVTLSCSPISGHRSVSWYQQTPGQGLQFLFEYFSETQRNKGNFPGRFSGRQFSNSRSEMNVSTLELGDSALYLCASSHDRNQETQYFGPGTRLLVL.

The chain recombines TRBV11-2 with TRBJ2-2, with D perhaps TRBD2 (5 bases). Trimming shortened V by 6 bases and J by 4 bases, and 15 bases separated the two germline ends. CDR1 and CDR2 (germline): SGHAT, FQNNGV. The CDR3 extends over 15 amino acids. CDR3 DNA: TGTGCCAGCAGTAAATCCTGGGCGGGCACCGGGGAGCTGTTTTTT. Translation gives CASSKSWAGTGELFF.